The 19 T cell receptor beta chains presented below share a single source sample, sequenced in a study of blood T cell repertoires in COVID-19. TCRdb's table, derived via immunoSEQ multiplex PCR, lists solely in-frame clones and lacks some. In the table there are around 280,000 clones, around 91% of which are singletons. Sequenced input: PBMCs or T cells enriched from blood (not recorded which). The receptors here all came from a woman between 18 and 29 years old with acute COVID-19.

The chain uses TRBV6-4 and TRBJ1-5, with D perhaps TRBD1 (5 bases). The length of the CDR3 is 14 residues. V was trimmed by 3 bases and J by 3 bases, leaving 9 bases between them. Germline V CDR1 and CDR2: MRHNA, SNTAGT. The CDR3 is CASSEDIPNQPQHF. CDR3 DNA: TGTGCCAGCAGTGAGGACATCCCCAATCAGCCCCAGCATTTT.

The gene calls are TRBV24-1 and TRBJ2-1; 10 nucleotides match TRBD1. This CDR3 comprises 20 residues. Germline CDR1 is KGHDR and CDR2 is SFDVKD. V lost 0 bases, J lost 5 bases, and 15 bases stayed unmatched. Here the CDR3 reads CATSDLLFPSTGGYDNEQFF. In DNA form, the CDR3 reads TGTGCCACCAGTGATTTGCTTTTTCCCTCGACAGGGGGCTATGACAATGAGCAGTTCTTC.

This chain links TRBV9 with TRBJ2-3, with a possible D match to TRBD2 (6 bases). The CDR3 contains 16 residues. The germline V gene has CDR1 SGDLS and CDR2 YYNGEE. Trimming left V 4 bases short and J 0 bases short, with 15 bases between. The CDR3 coding sequence is TGTGCCAGCAGCCGGGGGAGGCTATCTAGCACAGATACGCAGTATTTT. Translating it yields CASSRGRLSSTDTQYF.

The chain employs TRBV4-3 and TRBJ1-2, with TRBD1 as a possible D gene (5 bases). CDR1 and CDR2 from the germline V gene are LGHNA and YSLEER. V was trimmed by 4 bases and J by 2 bases, leaving 11 bases between them. This CDR3 spans 14 amino acids. CDR3 DNA: TGCGCCAGCAGCCCCGTCGGGGGGAACTATGGCTACACCTTC. This translates into CASSPVGGNYGYTF.

This rearrangement joins TRBV5-6 to TRBJ2-7; TRBD1 agrees at 7 bases. CDR1 SGHDT and CDR2 YYEEEE come from the germline V gene. This CDR3 is built from 14 residues. The J segment lost 3 bases and the V segment lost 2 bases, leaving 5 bases of the junction unmatched. CDR3 DNA sequence: TGTGCCAGCAGCTTCCGGGGACAGATCTACGAGCAGTACTTC. Its protein is CASSFRGQIYEQYF.

The chain joins TRBV19 to TRBJ2-2; maybe TRBD2 (5 bases). V lost 3 bases and J 0 bases, leaving 11 bases between the germline ends. CDR1 LNHDA and CDR2 SQIVND come from the germline V gene (reference sequence). This CDR3 contains 16 residues. In nucleotides, the CDR3 is TGTGCCAGTAGTATCGATTCTAGCCCGAACACCGGGGAGCTGTTTTTT. Translation gives CASSIDSSPNTGELFF.

This chain uses TRBV5-1 with TRBJ2-3, with a weak D call TRBD1 (5 bases). V shed 1 base and J shed 2 bases, with 8 bases lying between them. The germline V gene has CDR1 SGHRS and CDR2 YFSETQ. This CDR3 is 14 amino acids long. CDR3 DNA sequence: TGCGCCAGCAGCTTGTTAGGGGACACAGATACGCAGTATTTT. Protein product: CASSLLGDTDTQYF.

The gene calls are TRBV29-1 and TRBJ2-1; D may be TRBD2 (6 bases). Germline CDR1 SQVTM, CDR2 ANQGSEA. V was trimmed by 5 bases and J by 1 base, leaving 9 bases between them. The CDR3 contains 13 residues. This CDR3 is CSVNRESYNEQFF. CDR3 sequence (DNA): TGCAGCGTTAACCGGGAGTCCTACAATGAGCAGTTCTTC.

The rearrangement links TRBV19 to TRBJ2-1; 7 bases line up with TRBD2. J lost 5 bases, V lost 6 bases, and 10 bases had no gene match. Germline V CDR1 and CDR2: LNHDA, SQIVND (reference sequence). The CDR3 loop spans 15 amino acids. In DNA form, the CDR3 reads TGTGCCAGTAGGAGTGCTAGCGGCTCGAACAATGAGCAGTTCTTC. It yields the protein CASRSASGSNNEQFF.

This chain uses TRBV3-1 (or the pseudogene TRBV3-2) with TRBJ1-1, with 7 positions matching TRBD1. Germline CDR1 is LGHDT and CDR2 is YNNKEL (reference sequence). The CDR3 covers 15 residues. V lost 5 bases and J lost 0; bases outside the gene matches: 6. CDR3 amino acids: CASSNRQGVNTEAFF. The CDR3 DNA reads as TGTGCCAGCAGCAACAGACAGGGAGTGAACACTGAAGCTTTCTTT.

This clone appeared a single time. V gene TRBV13 combines with J gene TRBJ1-4, with D uncertain. The germline CDR1 and CDR2 sequences are PRHDT and FYEKMQ (reference sequence). The CDR3 loop spans 13 amino acids. V gave up 6 bases and J gave up 0 bases, with 5 bases separating them. CDR3 nucleotides: TGTGCCAGCAGTCCATCAACTAATGAAAAACTGTTTTTT. This gives the protein CASSPSTNEKLFF.

V usage is TRBV7-8 and J usage is TRBJ1-5, with 7 bases that match TRBD1. The germline gives CDR1 SGHVS, CDR2 FQNEAQ. CDR3 length equals 20 residues. J gave up 1 base and V 3 bases, and 18 bases lay outside the gene matches. The CDR3 here is CASSFLPQGLFLESNQPQHF. The CDR3 DNA is TGTGCCAGCAGCTTTCTCCCACAGGGGTTGTTTCTGGAAAGCAATCAGCCCCAGCATTTT.

V and J are TRBV5-1 and TRBJ1-3, with D tentatively TRBD1 (6 bases). Trimming left V 3 bases short and J 0 bases short, with 13 bases between. CDR1 SGHRS and CDR2 YFSETQ come from the germline V gene. The CDR3 consists of 16 residues. CDR3 nucleotides: TGCGCCAGCAGCTCGGGACAAATCCTCTCTGGAAACACCATATATTTT. Translated: CASSSGQILSGNTIYF.

The chain couples TRBV30 to TRBJ1-5, with a weak D call TRBD1 (5 bases). The germline gives CDR1 GTSNPN, CDR2 SVGIG (reference sequence). The CDR3 sequence is 16 residues long. Trimming left V 0 bases short and J 9 bases short, with 21 bases between. The CDR3 protein is CAWSVSRTGGRTPQHF. The CDR3, as DNA: TGTGCCTGGAGTGTTTCTCGGACCGGGGGAAGAACGCCCCAGCATTTT.

V usage is TRBV5-4 and J usage is TRBJ1-3; possibly TRBD1 for D (5 bases). The V end was cut by 4 bases, the J end by 0 bases, with 11 bases between. The CDR3 has 15 amino acids. Germline CDR1 SGHNT, CDR2 YYREEE (reference sequence). CDR3 region: CASSTGPFSGNTIYF. CDR3 bases: TGTGCCAGCAGCACAGGACCATTCTCTGGAAACACCATATATTTT.

The V call is TRBV11-2, the J call TRBJ1-1; 9 bases fit TRBD1. CDR1 is SGHAT and CDR2 is FQNNGV in the germline V gene. J was trimmed by 5 bases and V by 5 bases; bases with no gene match: 9. This CDR3 comprises 15 residues. The CDR3 reads CASSTNRGRLTEAFF. The CDR3 DNA sequence: TGTGCCAGCAGCACCAACAGGGGGCGGCTGACTGAAGCTTTCTTT.

The chain is built from TRBV7-9 and TRBJ2-1; 8 nucleotides align to TRBD1. Germline loops: CDR1 SEHNR, CDR2 FQNEAQ (reference sequence). After removal of 2 bases from V and 7 bases from J, the junction contained 4 bases not matched to a gene. This CDR3 has 14 residues. Written as DNA, the CDR3 is TGTGCCAGCAGCTTACAGGGGGCGCGGAATGAGCAGTTCTTC. Protein product: CASSLQGARNEQFF. Variable domain in full (rest from reference TRBV7-9 and TRBJ2-1): DTGVSQNPRHKITKRGQNVTFRCDPISEHNRLYWYRQTLGQGPEFLTYFQNEAQLEKSRLLSDRFSAERPKGSFSTLEIQRTEQGDSAMYLCASSLQGARNEQFFGPGTRLTVL.

The chain links TRBV6-5 to TRBJ1-1; no clear D gene. The germline V gene encodes CDR1 MNHEY and CDR2 SVGAGI. The V gene lost 8 bases and the J gene lost 7 bases, with 17 bases spanning the gap. CDR3 length equals 13 residues. As DNA, the CDR3 is TGTGCCAGCCTCCCTCCAAATCGGGATGAAGCTTTCTTT. Amino acids: CASLPPNRDEAFF.

As concerns this clone: One end of the junction varies from germline; a read error may be responsible. Other DNA sequences in the same sample also yield this CDR3. V gene TRBV7-2 combines with J gene TRBJ1-3, with 7 nucleotides matching TRBD1. The CDR3 runs 16 residues. The V gene's germline CDR1 is SGHTA and CDR2 FQGNSA. CDR3 sequence reads: CASSFGQVNSGNTIYF. The CDR3 nucleotides are TGCGCCAGCAGCTTCGGACAGGTGAACTCTGGAAACACCATATATTTT.